This TCR beta chain was recovered during a study of cytomegalovirus exposure and HLA in healthy donors. Study-level information: Of all 360 or so donors who were genotyped, 75% to 85% belonged to the Caucasian-associated ancestry cluster. The study's findings and limits: The listing of approximately 160 TCR beta chains classed them as cytomegalovirus-associated.

A remark on this clone: Its target is not known.

A multiplex PCR was run with 60 Vbeta primers and 13 Jbeta primers. Method: immunoSEQ multiplex PCR; TCRdb's copy keeps in-frame clones and lacks some. The sample includes 210,000 or so clones, roughly 73% of them seen just once. The V gene end was trimmed by 5 bases and the J gene end by 0 bases; junction bases not matched to a gene: 8. Germline V CDR1 and CDR2: SGHVS, FNYEAQ. CDR3 length equals 17 residues. The rearrangement uses TRBV7-6 and TRBJ2-1; 9 nucleotides align to TRBD2. Sequencing input: PBMCs. This receptor was identified in a boy under 18 in good health and CMV-seronegative. The CDR3 DNA is TGTGCCAGCAGCCGTCCCCTGCGGGGGGGCTCCTACAATGAGCAGTTCTTC. Translation gives CASSRPLRGGSYNEQFF.